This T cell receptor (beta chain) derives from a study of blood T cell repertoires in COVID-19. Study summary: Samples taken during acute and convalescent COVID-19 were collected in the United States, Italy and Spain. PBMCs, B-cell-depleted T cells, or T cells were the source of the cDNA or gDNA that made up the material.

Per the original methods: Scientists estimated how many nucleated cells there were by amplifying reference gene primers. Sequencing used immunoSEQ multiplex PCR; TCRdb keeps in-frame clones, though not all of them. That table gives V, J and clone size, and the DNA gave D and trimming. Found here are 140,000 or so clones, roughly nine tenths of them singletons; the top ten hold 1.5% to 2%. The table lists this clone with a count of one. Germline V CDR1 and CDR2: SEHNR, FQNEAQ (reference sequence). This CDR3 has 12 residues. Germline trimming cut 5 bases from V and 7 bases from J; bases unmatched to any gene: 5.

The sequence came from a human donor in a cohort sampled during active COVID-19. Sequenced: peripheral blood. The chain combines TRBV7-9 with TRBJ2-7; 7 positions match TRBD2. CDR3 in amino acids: CASSGTGGEQYF. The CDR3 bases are TGTGCCAGCAGCGGTACGGGGGGAGAGCAGTACTTC.